The 13 T cell receptor beta chains presented below share a single source sample, sequenced in a study of blood T cell repertoires in COVID-19. Profiled with immunoSEQ multiplex PCR; TCRdb holds only in-frame clones, not every one. The repertoire has 150,000 to 200,000 clones, over 80% of them found once; the top ten carry 10% to 15%. The specimen sequenced was PBMCs or T cells enriched from blood (not recorded which). Receptors originate from a woman aged 60-75 years who had recovered from COVID-19.

This chain joins TRBV12-3 or TRBV12-4 and TRBJ2-5; weak D call: TRBD1 (5 bases). This CDR3 region has 13 residues. Trimming stripped 3 bases from V and 5 bases from J, with 10 bases between. The CDR3 is CASSFRQGETQYF. DNA of the CDR3: TGTGCCAGCAGTTTCCGGCAGGGCGAGACCCAGTACTTC.

The genes are TRBV10-3 and TRBJ2-6; D remains unclear. The germline V gene has CDR1 ENHRY and CDR2 SYGVKD. Deletions cut 8 bases from V and 2 bases from J, with 16 bases between. The CDR3 has 16 amino acids. CDR3 residues: CAIPHGGGAGANVLTF. The DNA for the CDR3 is TGTGCCATCCCACACGGCGGTGGCGCTGGGGCCAACGTCCTGACTTTC.

Note on this clone: The same CDR3 is also encoded by other DNA sequences in this sample. This chain links TRBV3-1 (or the pseudogene TRBV3-2) with TRBJ2-7; perhaps TRBD1 as D (6 bases). With 3 bases removed from V and 3 bases from J, the gap between germline ends came to 12 bases. The CDR3 extends over 14 amino acids. The germline V gene has CDR1 LGHDT and CDR2 YNNKEL (reference sequence). CDR3 DNA sequence: TGTGCCAGCAGCCAGGCCGGGACAAACTACGAGCAGTACTTC. The encoded protein is CASSQAGTNYEQYF.

The genes are TRBV7-3 and TRBJ1-4; 7 nucleotides line up with TRBD1. With V trimmed by 7 bases and J by 8 bases, 16 bases remained unmatched. Per germline, CDR1 SGHTA and CDR2 FQGTGA. The CDR3 loop spans 16 amino acids. The CDR3 here is CASIRSVTGALEKLFF. CDR3 in DNA: TGTGCCAGCATCAGAAGCGTTACAGGGGCGTTGGAAAAACTGTTTTTT.

The chain carries TRBV10-3 and TRBJ2-2; no definite D call. Germline values: CDR1 ENHRY, CDR2 SYGVKD. V was pared by 8 bases and J by 4 bases, with 8 bases between. The CDR3 is made up of 12 amino acids. The CDR3 is CAIGRGTGELFF. The CDR3 nucleotides read TGTGCCATCGGCCGCGGCACCGGGGAGCTGTTTTTT.

The chain combines TRBV9 with TRBJ1-2; D is undetermined. V lost 0 bases, J lost 0 bases, and 6 bases lay in between. The CDR3 covers 14 residues. Germline CDR1 and CDR2: SGDLS and YYNGEE. CDR3 loop: CASSVGSSNYGYTF. In nucleotides, the CDR3 is TGTGCCAGCAGCGTAGGTTCCTCTAACTATGGCTACACCTTC.

This chain uses TRBV3-1 (or the pseudogene TRBV3-2) with TRBJ2-7; 9 bases are a match to TRBD1. This CDR3 comprises 19 residues. Germline CDR1 reads LGHDT; CDR2 reads YNNKEL (reference sequence). V lost 4 bases and J lost 2; bases outside the gene matches: 18. The CDR3 region has the DNA TGTGCCAGCAGCCCAAGGGAGAGGACAGGGGCCCATCGCCCCTACGAGCAGTACTTC. This gives the protein CASSPRERTGAHRPYEQYF.

In its sample, this clone was seen a few times. The genes are TRBV19 and TRBJ2-2; D call uncertain. Germline-derived CDR1 and CDR2 are LNHDA and SQIVND (reference sequence). V was pared by 2 bases and J by 1 base, with 8 bases between. CDR3 length equals 15 residues. Here the CDR3 reads CASSINSLNTGELFF. CDR3 nucleotide sequence: TGTGCCAGTAGTATAAATTCCCTGAACACCGGGGAGCTGTTTTTT.

This rearrangement joins TRBV5-5 to TRBJ1-4; weak D call: TRBD1 (6 bases). V gave up 0 bases and J gave up 8 bases, with 14 bases separating them. Germline assignment: CDR1 SGHKS and CDR2 YYEKEE (reference sequence). The CDR3 runs 15 residues. CDR3 amino acids: CASSLGSGVGEKLFF. The CDR3 DNA is TGTGCCAGCAGCTTGGGATCAGGGGTAGGGGAAAAACTGTTTTTT.

The CDR3 nucleotides read TGTGCCAGTAGTGACCCGGGACAGTTGAACACTGAAGCTTTCTTT. Its protein product is CASSDPGQLNTEAFF. This rearrangement joins TRBV19 to TRBJ1-1, with 7 bases identical to TRBD1. From germline, CDR1 is LNHDA and CDR2 SQIVND (reference sequence). The length of the CDR3 is 15 residues. Trimming took 5 bases from V and 0 from J; bases not matched to a gene: 6.

This clone has just a few counts. This chain joins TRBV7-2 and TRBJ2-1, with a possible D match to TRBD2 (5 bases). The CDR3 extends over 13 amino acids. V was pared by 5 bases and J by 9 bases, with 14 bases between. The germline V gene has CDR1 SGHTA and CDR2 FQGNSA. CDR3: CASSPDPSFEQFF. CDR3 nucleotide sequence: TGTGCCAGCAGCCCTGACCCTAGCTTTGAGCAGTTCTTC.

The chain has TRBV18 and TRBJ1-1, with TRBD1 matching 9 bases. CDR1 is KGHSH and CDR2 is LQKENI in the germline V gene. This CDR3 is 16 amino acids long. With 0 bases clipped from V and 5 bases from J, the junction kept 7 bases outside the gene matches. The CDR3 protein is CASSPPLQGAGTEAFF. CDR3 nucleotide sequence: TGTGCCAGCTCACCACCTCTACAGGGGGCAGGGACTGAAGCTTTCTTT. The full variable domain, in which reference TRBV18 and TRBJ1-1 provide the parts outside the CDR3, is NAGVMQNPRHLVRRRGQEARLRCSPMKGHSHVYWYRQLPEEGLKFMVYLQKENIIDESGMPKERFSAEFPKEGPSILRIQQVVRGDSAAYFCASSPPLQGAGTEAFFGQGTRLTVV.

V usage is TRBV28 and J usage is TRBJ2-7; 9 positions agree with TRBD1. V lost 7 bases and J lost 7; bases outside the gene matches: 5. Germline V lookup: CDR1 MDHEN, CDR2 SYDVKM. CDR3 length: 12 residues. The CDR3 spells CASTQGAGEQYF. CDR3 nucleotides: TGTGCCAGCACACAGGGGGCTGGGGAGCAGTACTTC.